This entry lists 30 T cell receptor beta chains sequenced from one sample in a study of OX40 agonist ivuxolimab in advanced cancers. The protocol was immunoSEQ multiplex PCR, while the TCRdb copy is restricted to in-frame clones and leaves out a portion. The sample yields approximately 120,000 clones, around 92% seen once. This specimen was CD4+ or CD8+ T cells sorted from blood, taken in a trial of the OX40 agonist ivuxolimab. The receptors come from an adult with an advanced solid tumor such as melanoma, head and neck, liver or kidney cancer.

The chain couples TRBV11-1 to TRBJ1-1; no clear D. Trimming took off 5 bases at V and 2 bases at J, with 9 bases between the two ends. Germline lookup yields CDR1 SGHAT and CDR2 FQDESV (reference sequence). The CDR3 runs to 13 residues. CDR3 residues: CASSRDRNTEAFF. The CDR3 region has the DNA TGTGCCAGCAGCCGCGACCGAAACACTGAAGCTTTCTTT.

This clone was seen just once. The chain employs TRBV2 and TRBJ1-1; D unresolved. V was clipped by 4 bases and J by 1 base, with 10 bases between them. CDR3 size: 14 residues. Germline-derived CDR1 and CDR2 are SNHLY and FYNNEI. The CDR3 reads CASSGAQTNTEAFF. Here the CDR3 DNA reads TGTGCCAGCAGTGGGGCCCAGACGAACACTGAAGCTTTCTTT.

The DNA of the CDR3 is TGTGCCAGCTCACCACCGTCAGTTAACTATGGCTACACCTTC. It translates to CASSPPSVNYGYTF. This rearrangement joins TRBV18 to TRBJ1-2, with D unresolved. Trimming took off 0 bases at V and 1 base at J, with 6 bases between the two ends. The germline gives CDR1 KGHSH, CDR2 LQKENI. The CDR3 has 14 amino acids.

The chain couples TRBV19 to TRBJ1-6; D not resolved. This CDR3 spans 13 amino acids. Germline assignment: CDR1 LNHDA and CDR2 SQIVND (reference sequence). With 1 base removed from V and 11 bases from J, the gap between germline ends came to 9 bases. The CDR3 DNA is TGTGCCAGTAGTATAGCCCCCCGGGCACCCCTCCACTTT. Encoded protein: CASSIAPRAPLHF.

The genes are TRBV29-1 and TRBJ2-5; D is unclear. CDR1 is SQVTM, CDR2 ANQGSEA, per germline. The CDR3 consists of 15 residues. The V end was cut by 2 bases, the J end by 4 bases, with 17 bases between. This CDR3 reads CSVEKNSGRAETQYF. The CDR3 bases are TGCAGCGTTGAAAAAAACTCCGGGCGTGCAGAGACCCAGTACTTC.

The gene calls are TRBV19 and TRBJ2-1; TRBD2 is a possible D gene (6 bases). V shed 3 bases and J shed 3 bases, with 9 bases lying between them. The V gene's germline CDR1 is LNHDA and CDR2 SQIVND (reference sequence). This CDR3 is built from 14 residues. In DNA, the CDR3 is TGTGCCAGTAGTATGAGGCGGGACTACAATGAGCAGTTCTTC. Protein sequence: CASSMRRDYNEQFF.

The genes are TRBV28 and TRBJ2-7; tentatively, D is TRBD1 (6 bases). V was pared by 6 bases and J by 3 bases, with 12 bases between. The CDR3 is 13 amino acids. CDR1 is MDHEN, CDR2 SYDVKM, per germline. Here the CDR3 reads CASSPTGIYEQYF. The CDR3 region has the DNA TGTGCCAGCAGCCCTACAGGGATCTACGAGCAGTACTTC.

This chain connects TRBV19 to TRBJ1-5, with 9 bases matching TRBD1. The CDR3 length is 17 residues. Germline V gene sequence: CDR1 LNHDA, CDR2 SQIVND (reference sequence). J gave up 0 bases and V 8 bases, and 11 bases lay outside the gene matches. The CDR3 region is CASLRDRDRSSNQPQHF. CDR3 nucleotides: TGTGCCAGTCTCCGGGACAGGGATAGGTCTAGCAATCAGCCCCAGCATTTT.

Only one count was recorded for this clone. The V and J genes are TRBV4-3 and TRBJ2-1; a weak D match, TRBD2 (5 bases). Trimming shortened V by 0 bases and J by 2 bases, and 5 bases separated the two germline ends. CDR1 is LGHNA, CDR2 YSLEER, per germline. The length of the CDR3 is 14 residues. The CDR3 nucleotides are TGCGCCAGCAGCCAAGACGGGACCTACAATGAGCAGTTCTTC. Translated: CASSQDGTYNEQFF.

This clone was observed a handful of times. CDR3 DNA sequence: TGTGCCAGACCAGCAGGGGGGGCTAATCAGCCCCAGCATTTT. Translation: CARPAGGANQPQHF. V usage is TRBV19 and J usage is TRBJ1-5; 7 bases are shared with TRBD1. Germline assignment: CDR1 LNHDA and CDR2 SQIVND (reference sequence). The V segment lost 9 bases and the J segment 4 bases; nucleotides outside the gene matches: 9. The CDR3 is made up of 14 amino acids.

The V call is TRBV25-1, the J call TRBJ1-1; a possible D gene is TRBD1 (5 bases). The V end was cut by 6 bases, the J end by 1 base, with 18 bases between. The CDR3 sequence is 16 residues long. The germline V gene has CDR1 MGHDK and CDR2 SYGVNS. This CDR3 is CASRSAGTQGNTEAFF. CDR3 bases: TGTGCCAGCAGATCGGCCGGGACGCAGGGGAACACTGAAGCTTTCTTT.

The rearrangement links TRBV6-1 to TRBJ1-1; D remains ambiguous. Trimming cost V 6 bases and J 0 bases, with 11 bases left between them. The CDR3 sequence is 14 residues long. Germline V gives CDR1 MNHNS, CDR2 SASEGT. This CDR3 reads CASRVHHVNTEAFF. Here the CDR3 DNA reads TGTGCCAGCAGGGTCCATCACGTGAACACTGAAGCTTTCTTT.

The chain couples TRBV28 to TRBJ2-3; 9 positions match TRBD2. V trimming: 3 bases; J trimming: 2 bases; junction bases outside the gene matches: 6. The V gene's germline CDR1 is MDHEN and CDR2 SYDVKM. The CDR3 contains 16 residues. CDR3 residues: CASSFRLAGYTDTQYF. Written as DNA, the CDR3 is TGTGCCAGCAGTTTTCGCCTAGCGGGATACACAGATACGCAGTATTTT.

The chain links TRBV18 to TRBJ2-3, with D unresolved. Germline CDR1 reads KGHSH; CDR2 reads LQKENI. Trimming cost V 2 bases and J 4 bases, with 13 bases left between them. The CDR3 totals 15 residues. CDR3 protein: CASSPSRAPPDTQYF. The CDR3 nucleotides are TGTGCCAGCTCACCATCCCGGGCGCCGCCAGATACGCAGTATTTT.

This rearrangement joins TRBV25-1 to TRBJ2-1, with TRBD2 identical over 13 bases. The V and J ends lost 3 bases and 8 bases, in that order; junction bases with no gene match: 7. CDR3 length: 16 residues. Germline CDR1 and CDR2: MGHDK and SYGVNS. The DNA for the CDR3 is TGTGCCAGCAGTGACCCGGGACTAGCGGGACGGGATGAGCAGTTCTTC. It codes for CASSDPGLAGRDEQFF. Full variable domain (rest looked up from reference TRBV25-1 and TRBJ2-1): EADIYQTPRYLVIGTGKKITLECSQTMGHDKMYWYQQDPGMELHLIHYSYGVNSTEKGDLSSESTVSRIRTEHFPLTLESARPSHTSQYLCASSDPGLAGRDEQFFGPGTRLTVL.

The chain links TRBV28 to TRBJ2-2, with D possibly being TRBD1 or TRBD2 (5 bases each). The CDR3 spans 15 residues. Germline loops: CDR1 MDHEN, CDR2 SYDVKM. V was shortened by 6 bases and J by 2 bases, with 13 bases between the two germline ends. In DNA, the CDR3 is TGTGCCAGCAGCCGGGGCGGAGTTAACACCGGGGAGCTGTTTTTT. Its translation is CASSRGGVNTGELFF.

The chain recombines TRBV28 with TRBJ1-4; TRBD1 matches 7 bases. The length of the CDR3 is 15 residues. The J segment lost 3 bases and the V segment lost 5 bases, leaving 6 bases of the junction unmatched. Germline V lookup: CDR1 MDHEN, CDR2 SYDVKM. CDR3 loop: CASSPQGLANEKLFF. In DNA form, the CDR3 reads TGTGCCAGCAGTCCACAGGGGTTGGCTAATGAAAAACTGTTTTTT.

This clone was detected only once. This chain joins TRBV19 and TRBJ2-1; D is perhaps TRBD1 or TRBD2 (6 bases each). Trimming removed 1 base from V and 4 bases from J, with 11 bases in between. The germline gives CDR1 LNHDA, CDR2 SQIVND (reference sequence). This CDR3 region has 15 residues. As DNA, the CDR3 is TGTGCCAGTAGTATAGTGGTAGGGGGGTACAATGAGCAGTTCTTC. Residues: CASSIVVGGYNEQFF.

The chain combines TRBV28 with TRBJ1-5; a weak D match, TRBD1 (6 bases). There are 17 residues in the CDR3. V lost 3 bases to trimming and J lost 2 bases, with 17 bases between them. Germline assignment: CDR1 MDHEN and CDR2 SYDVKM. CDR3 amino acids: CASSFGGANEGNQPQHF. The CDR3 region has the DNA TGTGCCAGCAGTTTCGGGGGGGCAAACGAGGGCAATCAGCCCCAGCATTTT.

This chain links TRBV28 with TRBJ1-3, with TRBD1 identical over 7 bases. V trimming: 5 bases; J trimming: 2 bases; junction bases outside the gene matches: 6. The CDR3 loop spans 15 amino acids. The germline gives CDR1 MDHEN, CDR2 SYDVKM. CDR3 residues: CASSDRVRAGNTIYF. Here the CDR3 DNA reads TGTGCCAGCAGTGACAGGGTTAGAGCTGGAAACACCATATATTTT.

The chain uses TRBV25-1 and TRBJ2-1; D unresolved. Germline values: CDR1 MGHDK, CDR2 SYGVNS. Trimming pared 5 bases from V and 0 bases from J, leaving 14 bases between. The CDR3 length is 16 residues. As DNA, the CDR3 is TGTGCCAGCAGTTCGCACGGCACGGGCTCCTACAATGAGCAGTTCTTC. Translated, it gives CASSSHGTGSYNEQFF.

This clone was found once. V is TRBV4-3 and J is TRBJ1-1; D gene unclear. Trimming shortened V by 1 base and J by 1 base, and 4 bases separated the two germline ends. The CDR3 has 13 residues. Per the germline V gene, CDR1 is LGHNA and CDR2 is YSLEER. CDR3 nucleotide sequence: TGCGCCAGCAGCCAAGCAGGGAACACTGAAGCTTTCTTT. This encodes CASSQAGNTEAFF.

V and J are TRBV19 and TRBJ1-4, with a weak D call TRBD1 (6 bases). The CDR3 runs to 14 residues. V lost 5 bases to trimming and J lost 5 bases, with 12 bases between them. CDR1 is LNHDA and CDR2 is SQIVND in the germline V gene (reference sequence). The CDR3, as DNA: TGTGCCAGTAGTCGCAGGGGCCAGAATGAAAAACTGTTTTTT. Translated, it gives CASSRRGQNEKLFF.

V usage is TRBV6-5 and J usage is TRBJ2-1; possibly TRBD2 for D (6 bases). V was shortened by 2 bases and J by 8 bases, with 16 bases between the two germline ends. This CDR3 spans 15 amino acids. CDR1 is MNHEY and CDR2 is SVGAGI in the germline V gene. This CDR3 reads CASSYPGLGEHEQFF. CDR3 bases: TGTGCCAGCAGTTACCCGGGACTCGGTGAGCATGAGCAGTTCTTC.

This CDR3 reads CASSQIGGQSSYNEQFF. CDR3 coding DNA: TGCGCCAGCAGTCAAATAGGGGGACAGAGCTCCTACAATGAGCAGTTCTTC. The chain employs TRBV23-1 and TRBJ2-1; TRBD1 agrees at 7 bases. TRBV23-1 is an ORF, with its function uncertain. This CDR3 is 17 amino acids long. V lost 2 bases to trimming and J lost 0 bases; unmatched junction nucleotides: 7.

The chain uses TRBV4-2 and TRBJ2-7; TRBD1 aligns across 8 bases. The germline CDR1 and CDR2 sequences are LGHNA and YNFKEQ. J lost 4 bases, V lost 5 bases, and 10 bases had no gene match. CDR3 length: 15 amino acids. CDR3 protein: CASSLGQATKYEQYF. CDR3 coding DNA: TGTGCCAGCAGCTTGGGACAGGCGACGAAATACGAGCAGTACTTC.

The CDR3 DNA reads TGTGCTAGTGGTGGGTTTGAGCAGTTCTTC. Amino acids: CASGGFEQFF. The chain is built from TRBV12-5 and TRBJ2-1; D remains ambiguous. V was shortened by 5 bases and J by 9 bases, with 5 bases between the two germline ends. The CDR3 sequence is 10 residues long. Germline V gene data show CDR1 as LGHNT and CDR2 as FRNRAP.

The V gene is TRBV9, the J gene TRBJ2-3; no clear D. V was pared by 0 bases and J by 2 bases, with 10 bases between. Germline V gene data show CDR1 as SGDLS and CDR2 as YYNGEE. This CDR3 region has 15 residues. The CDR3 spells CASSVDQGSTDTQYF. The CDR3 bases are TGTGCCAGCAGCGTAGATCAAGGGTCCACAGATACGCAGTATTTT.

The chain uses TRBV5-4 and TRBJ2-3; D call uncertain. This CDR3 has 11 amino acids. V was cut by 3 bases and J by 6 bases, with 5 bases left in between. Germline values: CDR1 SGHNT, CDR2 YYREEE (reference sequence). CDR3: CASSSGDTQYF. Written as DNA, the CDR3 is TGTGCCAGCAGCTCGGGTGATACGCAGTATTTT.

This chain joins TRBV5-1 and TRBJ1-1; D is unresolved. Germline V gives CDR1 SGHRS, CDR2 YFSETQ. This CDR3 has 15 residues. V lost 2 bases to trimming and J lost 1 base, with 12 bases between them. The CDR3 region has the DNA TGCGCCAGCAGCTTCGCTAACGGGGAGAACACTGAAGCTTTCTTT. It specifies CASSFANGENTEAFF.